The 27 T cell receptor beta chains in this list originate from one sample, sequenced in a study of blood T cells in healthy people across ages. Sample-barcoded 5' priming and a J-beta primer mix drove a second PCR of about 7 to 12 cycles. Using its own MiXCR run on the 5' RACE reads, TCRdb lists one record per CDR3 protein. The sample lists about 1 million distinct CDR3 sequences, approximately 25% seen once, with around 0.75% in the top ten. This sample was also put to use in a study of T cells of mothers and their children.

Specimen: blood. These receptors were taken from a girl aged 2-15 years in good health.

There are a few counts of this clonotype. The chain has TRBV3-1 and TRBJ2-5, with D perhaps matching TRBD1 (5 bases). The last part of the DNA fits TRBJ2-7 better; the J call may be wrong. Germline V gives CDR1 LGHDT, CDR2 YNNKEL (reference sequence). This CDR3 is built from 13 residues. The CDR3 reads CASSHEQGYEQYF. CDR3 in DNA: TGTGCCAGCAGCCATGAGCAGGGCTACGAGCAGTACTTC.

This clonotype has just a few counts. One end of the junction fails to match germline, which may point to a read error. J is TRBJ2-7 and V is TRBV28; TRBD2 might be the D (5 bases). The CDR3 contains 13 residues. Germline CDR1 reads MDHEN; CDR2 reads SYDVKM. CDR3 sequence reads: CASTFQFREPEHF. The CDR3, as DNA: TGTGCCAGCACCTTCCAATTCCGGGAACCCGAGCACTTC.

This clonotype came up a few times. V gene TRBV4-3 combines with J gene TRBJ2-7; unclear D gene. V shed 1 base and J shed 2 bases, with 12 bases lying between them. The CDR3 has 15 amino acids. In germline, CDR1 is LGHNA, CDR2 YSLEER. The CDR3 bases are TGCGCCAGCAGCCAAGGAGCCCAGGCCGCCTACGAGCAGTACTTC. It codes for CASSQGAQAAYEQYF.

This chain joins TRBV12-3 or TRBV12-4 and TRBJ2-2, with D maybe TRBD2 (6 bases). V was clipped by 7 bases and J by 4 bases, with 19 bases between them. This CDR3 spans 16 amino acids. For the CDR3, the DNA is TGTGCCAGCACCAATTTGGGGCGGGAACTCACCGGGGAGCTGTTTTTT. It yields the protein CASTNLGRELTGELFF.

There are a few counts of this clonotype. V gene TRBV21-1 combines with J gene TRBJ2-7. TRBV21-1 is a recognized pseudogene. CDR3 size: 16 residues. In DNA form, the CDR3 reads TGTGCCAGCAGCAAATATGAGGACAGGAGCTCCTACGAGCAGTACTTC. Encoded protein: CASSKYEDRSSYEQYF.

This chain joins TRBV9 and TRBJ2-5; 9 bases match TRBD2. Per the germline V gene, CDR1 is SGDLS and CDR2 is YYNGEE. The CDR3 runs 13 residues. After removal of 6 bases from V and 3 bases from J, the junction contained 3 bases not matched to a gene. This CDR3 is CASTSSGEETQYF. CDR3 in DNA: TGTGCCAGCACTTCTAGCGGGGAAGAGACCCAGTACTTC.

This clonotype was recorded a few times. This rearrangement joins TRBV20-1 to TRBJ2-7, with D perhaps matching TRBD1 (5 bases). Trimming stripped 4 bases from V and 3 bases from J, with 10 bases between. This CDR3 comprises 12 residues. CDR1 is DFQATT and CDR2 is SNEGSKA in the germline V gene (reference sequence). Written as DNA, the CDR3 is TGCAGTGCTACTACAGGAGTCTACGAGCAGTACTTC. Protein: CSATTGVYEQYF.

This clonotype was seen once. J is TRBJ2-5 and V is TRBV13, with D possibly being TRBD1 (7 bases). V was trimmed by 7 bases and J by 4 bases, leaving 16 bases between them. CDR3 length: 14 amino acids. The V gene's germline CDR1 is PRHDT and CDR2 FYEKMQ (reference sequence). The CDR3 nucleotides are TGTGCCAGCACCCGGAGGGGGCTGTCAGAGACCCAGTACTTC. Protein: CASTRRGLSETQYF.

This clonotype has just a few counts. V and J are TRBV27 and TRBJ2-5, with TRBD2 matching 8 bases. Germline CDR1 reads MNHEY; CDR2 reads SMNVEV (reference sequence). V was pared by 3 bases and J by 4 bases, with 13 bases of the junction left unmatched. CDR3 length: 17 amino acids. The CDR3 region is CASSLDGRGWLGETQYF. The CDR3 DNA sequence: TGTGCCAGCAGTTTGGACGGGAGGGGTTGGCTAGGAGAGACCCAGTACTTC.

This clonotype was counted only a few times. The chain joins TRBV20-1 to TRBJ2-5; a possible D gene is TRBD2 (6 bases). The J call may be mistaken, given a closer DNA end match to TRBJ2-1. The CDR3 totals 14 residues. Germline V gene data show CDR1 as DFQATT and CDR2 as SNEGSKA (reference sequence). The CDR3 DNA reads as TGCAGTGCTAGAGGTCGCGGGACCCCTCAGGAGCAGTTCTTC. Translating gives CSARGRGTPQEQFF.

The J gene is TRBJ2-7, the V gene TRBV5-1; D perhaps matches TRBD2 (6 bases). Trimming stripped 6 bases from V and 2 bases from J, with 15 bases between. Germline lookup yields CDR1 SGHRS and CDR2 YFSETQ. The CDR3 is 14 amino acids. CDR3 protein: CASNAGYPAYEQYF. The CDR3 DNA follows: TGCGCCAGCAACGCGGGATACCCGGCCTACGAGCAGTACTTC.

This clonotype occurred once. The chain is built from TRBV3-1 and TRBJ1-1; maybe TRBD1 (6 bases). CDR3 length equals 13 residues. The V gene lost 4 bases and the J gene lost 6 bases, with 12 bases spanning the gap. Per the germline V gene, CDR1 is LGHDT and CDR2 is YNNKEL (reference sequence). The CDR3 DNA sequence: TGTGCCAGCAGCCGAGAACAGGGATCTGAAGCTTTCTTT. This gives the protein CASSREQGSEAFF. Complete variable domain (other parts from reference TRBV3-1 and TRBJ1-1): DTAVSQTPKYLVTQMGNDKSIKCEQNLGHDTMYWYKQDSKKFLKIMFSYNNKELIINETVPNRFSPKSPDKAHLNLHINSLELGDSAVYFCASSREQGSEAFFGQGTRLTVV.

The chain is built from TRBV4-3 and TRBJ2-1, with D possibly being TRBD1 (7 bases). Trimming removed 0 bases from V and 6 bases from J, with 18 bases in between. CDR1 and CDR2 from the germline V gene are LGHNA and YSLEER. CDR3 length: 17 amino acids. The CDR3 nucleotides read TGCGCCAGCAGCCAAGATGGGCCCAGGGGGGCCCTCAATGAGCAGTTCTTC. Protein product: CASSQDGPRGALNEQFF.

This chain uses TRBV10-3 with TRBJ2-7; the match to TRBD1 covers 8 bases. V gave up 5 bases and J gave up 7 bases; unmatched junction bases: 7. The CDR3 consists of 13 residues. Germline values: CDR1 ENHRY, CDR2 SYGVKD. CDR3 bases: TGTGCCATCAGTCTGGACAGGGACTGGGAGCAGTACTTC. Amino acid sequence: CAISLDRDWEQYF.

Here the CDR3 reads CSAHSGTSGYNEQFF. In nucleotides, the CDR3 is TGCAGTGCTCATTCCGGGACTAGCGGATACAATGAGCAGTTCTTC. The gene calls are TRBV20-1 and TRBJ2-1; the match to TRBD2 covers 11 bases. This CDR3 has 15 residues. In germline, CDR1 is DFQATT, CDR2 SNEGSKA (reference sequence). V gave up 5 bases and J gave up 4 bases; unmatched junction bases: 7.

This chain connects TRBV20-1 to TRBJ2-5, with 8 bases fitting TRBD2. V was clipped by 0 bases and J by 0 bases; unmatched bases: 6. Germline values: CDR1 DFQATT, CDR2 SNEGSKA (reference sequence). The CDR3 length is 16 residues. CDR3 amino acids: CSARDLDSGDQETQYF. The CDR3 DNA is TGCAGTGCTAGAGATCTCGATAGCGGGGACCAAGAGACCCAGTACTTC.

The CDR3 sequence is CASSFLRDRYEQYF. The CDR3 nucleotides read TGTGCCAGCAGTTTCCTCCGGGACCGCTACGAGCAGTACTTC. This chain connects TRBV27 to TRBJ2-7, with D perhaps being TRBD1 or TRBD2 (5 bases each). Germline values: CDR1 MNHEY, CDR2 SMNVEV (reference sequence). The CDR3 is 14 residues long. The V end lost 3 bases, the J end lost 3 bases, and 12 bases lay between the germline ends.

This clonotype was seen many times. V usage is TRBV7-2 and J usage is TRBJ2-7; D not resolved. Trimming took 1 base from V and 0 from J, leaving 10 bases between them. Germline V lookup: CDR1 SGHTA, CDR2 FQGNSA. CDR3 length equals 15 residues. The CDR3 DNA follows: TGTGCCAGCAGCTTAGGGGCAGGCGGCTCCTACGAGCAGTACTTC. Translating it yields CASSLGAGGSYEQYF.

This clonotype was seen only a few times. The chain recombines TRBV5-1 with TRBJ1-4; perhaps TRBD1 as D (6 bases). Germline CDR1 SGHRS, CDR2 YFSETQ. The CDR3 runs to 16 residues. V lost 4 bases to trimming and J lost 1 base, with 14 bases between them. The CDR3 DNA reads TGCGCCAGCAGCCCCCGACAGGCTCGAACTAATGAAAAACTGTTTTTT. Encoded protein: CASSPRQARTNEKLFF.

The CDR3 DNA sequence: TGTGCCAGCACTCGCAGCGGAGGGGTTCCCCACACAGATACGCAGTATTTT. It encodes CASTRSGGVPHTDTQYF. The rearrangement joins TRBV6-1 to TRBJ2-3, with D possibly being TRBD2 (6 bases). V was cut by 7 bases and J by 2 bases, with 22 bases left in between. Germline V CDR1 and CDR2: MNHNS, SASEGT. CDR3 size: 17 residues.

This clonotype turned up a few times. V usage is TRBV24-1 and J usage is TRBJ2-1; D call uncertain. Per germline, CDR1 KGHDR and CDR2 SFDVKD. V lost 4 bases and J 9 bases, leaving 9 bases between the germline ends. The CDR3 is 12 residues long. CDR3 residues: CATSESRREQFF. CDR3 sequence (DNA): TGTGCCACCAGTGAATCAAGGCGTGAGCAGTTCTTC.

The J gene is TRBJ2-3, the V gene TRBV6-1, with D perhaps given as TRBD1 or TRBD2 (5 bases each). The CDR3 covers 16 residues. Germline lookup yields CDR1 MNHNS and CDR2 SASEGT. The V end was cut by 3 bases, the J end by 0 bases, with 13 bases between. Here the CDR3 DNA reads TGTGCCAGCAGTGATATTGGGACGACTAGCACAGATACGCAGTATTTT. It is translated as CASSDIGTTSTDTQYF.

The chain recombines TRBV6-1 with TRBJ1-5, with D unclear. Germline values: CDR1 MNHNS, CDR2 SASEGT. The CDR3 loop spans 14 amino acids. Trimming left V 7 bases short and J 0 bases short, with 10 bases between. The CDR3 DNA reads as TGTGCCAGCACAGTAGCCCATAGCAATCAGCCCCAGCATTTT. Its protein is CASTVAHSNQPQHF.

This clonotype came up a few times. V usage is TRBV5-1 and J usage is TRBJ2-3; TRBD2 is a possible D gene (6 bases). Germline CDR1 SGHRS, CDR2 YFSETQ. Trimming stripped 4 bases from V and 1 base from J, with 13 bases between. This CDR3 contains 15 residues. CDR3 residues: CASSNQGGGTDTQYF. The CDR3 DNA follows: TGCGCCAGCAGCAACCAGGGCGGGGGCACAGATACGCAGTATTTT.

The V and J genes are TRBV10-3 and TRBJ2-7; 9 positions match TRBD2. The CDR3 is 16 residues long. CDR1 and CDR2 (germline): ENHRY, SYGVKD. The V gene end was trimmed by 6 bases and the J gene end by 7 bases; junction bases not matched to a gene: 16. The CDR3 DNA reads TGTGCCATCAGCGATCTTAATTCTCGCGGGAGGGCAGAGCAGTACTTC. Translating it yields CAISDLNSRGRAEQYF.

In this sample, this clonotype turned up a few times. The V call is TRBV25-1, the J call TRBJ2-5; weak D call: TRBD1 (5 bases). The end of the DNA is better explained by TRBJ2-7, so the J call may be wrong. There are 16 residues in the CDR3. Germline V gene sequence: CDR1 MGHDK, CDR2 SYGVNS. CDR3 sequence (DNA): TGTGCCAGCAGTTTGGGGTTATCGGCAGGGCAGAGCGAGCAGTACTTC. Amino acids: CASSLGLSAGQSEQYF.

This clonotype was picked up a small number of times. The chain joins TRBV6-2 or TRBV6-3 to TRBJ2-7; unclear D gene. The V gene's germline CDR1 is MNHEY and CDR2 SVGEGT. Deletions cut 8 bases from V and 2 bases from J, with 7 bases between. The CDR3 extends over 11 amino acids. CDR3 protein: CASANTYEQYF. The DNA for the CDR3 is TGTGCCAGCGCCAATACCTACGAGCAGTACTTC.